One and the same sample provided the 29 T cell receptor beta chains below, sequenced in a study of shared clonotypes between healthy human individuals. Here immunoSEQ multiplex PCR was the method, and the copy in TCRdb shows in-frame clones only, minus some. Of around 2,000,000 clones in the sample, about 92% are singletons; the top ten hold under 2%. Cells designated naive CD8 were CD45RO-negative and were positively selected for CCR7, with terminally differentiated effector memory CD45RA+ cells excluded. The specimen sequenced was naive CD8+ T cells from PBMCs. These receptors all come from a man aged 18 to 35 in good health. Some clones in this sample may be carry-over from other donors' samples.

The chain employs TRBV29-1 and TRBJ2-7; D gene unclear. The length of the CDR3 is 13 residues. Germline V gives CDR1 SQVTM, CDR2 ANQGSEA. V shed 7 bases and J shed 2 bases, with 15 bases lying between them. CDR3 loop: CSAATGLTYEQYF. DNA of the CDR3: TGCAGCGCAGCGACGGGCCTCACCTACGAGCAGTACTTC.

The chain uses TRBV30 and TRBJ1-5, with TRBD1 matching over 8 bases. Germline values: CDR1 GTSNPN, CDR2 SVGIG (reference sequence). Unmatched junction bases numbered 2, after V lost 2 bases and J lost 2 bases. The CDR3 covers 14 residues. The CDR3 bases are TGTGCCTGGAGTCGCAGGGGGCGCAATCAGCCCCAGCATTTT. Protein product: CAWSRRGRNQPQHF.

J is TRBJ1-5 and V is TRBV10-2; no clear D gene. Trimming took 10 bases from V and 2 from J, leaving 18 bases between them. The CDR3 is 15 residues long. Germline CDR1 reads WSHSY; CDR2 reads SAAADI. This CDR3 is CATQRSGEGNQPQHF. In DNA form, the CDR3 reads TGCGCCACCCAGAGATCGGGTGAAGGCAATCAGCCCCAGCATTTT.

This rearrangement joins TRBV30 to TRBJ1-1; the D gene is possibly TRBD1 (5 bases). The CDR3 is 12 amino acids. The germline CDR1 and CDR2 sequences are GTSNPN and SVGIG (reference sequence). Trimming stripped 5 bases from V and 6 bases from J, with 13 bases between. In nucleotides, the CDR3 is TGTGCCTGGGAGGTCAGGGTCCCTGAAGCTTTCTTT. The encoded protein is CAWEVRVPEAFF.

V is TRBV7-9 and J is TRBJ2-3; D unresolved. Trimming pared 1 base from V and 4 bases from J, leaving 9 bases between. This CDR3 is 14 amino acids long. The germline gives CDR1 SEHNR, CDR2 FQNEAQ (reference sequence). The CDR3 bases are TGTGCCAGCAGCTTAGGGGTCTTCTCAGATACGCAGTATTTT. Its protein product is CASSLGVFSDTQYF.

The chain joins TRBV6-5 to TRBJ2-7, with a weak D call TRBD2 (7 bases). In germline, CDR1 is MNHEY, CDR2 SVGAGI. The V and J ends lost 2 bases and 4 bases respectively, with 12 bases between them. The CDR3 is made up of 14 amino acids. The CDR3 protein is CASSYGGGRYEQYF. CDR3 nucleotides: TGTGCCAGCAGTTACGGGGGGGGGCGGTACGAGCAGTACTTC.

This clone was seen more than once but under ten times. This chain connects TRBV7-9 to TRBJ1-1; 7 nucleotides align to TRBD1. In germline, CDR1 is SEHNR, CDR2 FQNEAQ (reference sequence). V trimming: 5 bases; J trimming: 10 bases; junction bases outside the gene matches: 7. The CDR3 runs 12 residues. The CDR3 DNA reads TGTGCCAGCAGCAAGACAGGGCGCGGAGCTTTCTTT. It translates to CASSKTGRGAFF.

CDR3: CASSLRGGRDEEQYF. CDR3 nucleotide sequence: TGTGCCAGCAGCTTAAGGGGTGGGAGGGATGAAGAGCAGTACTTC. V usage is TRBV13 and J usage is TRBJ2-7; 7 bases align to TRBD2. The CDR3 is made up of 15 amino acids. Looked up from germline, CDR1 is PRHDT and CDR2 is FYEKMQ (reference sequence). With 2 bases clipped from V and 7 bases from J, the junction kept 11 bases outside the gene matches.

This clone was found once. The sample has other DNA sequences that encode this CDR3 too. The chain links TRBV13 to TRBJ2-7, with D possibly matching TRBD2 (6 bases). CDR1 is PRHDT and CDR2 is FYEKMQ in the germline V gene (reference sequence). The CDR3 length is 13 residues. V lost 6 bases to trimming and J lost 0 bases, with 9 bases between them. CDR3 DNA sequence: TGTGCCAGCAGTCATAGCGGCTCCTACGAGCAGTACTTC. Amino acids: CASSHSGSYEQYF.

V gene TRBV11-3 combines with J gene TRBJ2-3, with D tentatively TRBD2 (5 bases). The CDR3 is made up of 15 amino acids. Germline V gene lookup returns CDR1 SGHNT and CDR2 YENEEA. V dropped 1 base and J dropped 6 bases, with 14 bases sitting between them. CDR3 bases: TGTGCCAGCAGCTTAGGGGTGGGAGAGTGGGATACGCAGTATTTT. Encoded protein: CASSLGVGEWDTQYF.

The J gene is TRBJ1-5, the V gene TRBV5-6; D gene uncertain. V was cut by 1 base and J by 7 bases, with 15 bases left in between. Looked up from germline, CDR1 is SGHDT and CDR2 is YYEEEE. The CDR3 sequence is 15 residues long. In DNA, the CDR3 is TGTGCCAGCAGCTTGTGGACGGCCGTAGGACAGCCCCAGCATTTT. It codes for CASSLWTAVGQPQHF.

The chain employs TRBV6-5 and TRBJ2-5, with D unclear. CDR3 length: 14 residues. The germline V gene encodes CDR1 MNHEY and CDR2 SVGAGI. V was pared by 2 bases and J by 5 bases, with 12 bases between. CDR3 region: CASSYAGYGETQYF. CDR3 DNA: TGTGCCAGCAGTTACGCCGGGTATGGGGAGACCCAGTACTTC.

The chain combines TRBV5-6 with TRBJ1-3; TRBD1 might be the D (6 bases). Germline loops: CDR1 SGHDT, CDR2 YYEEEE. The CDR3 spans 15 residues. Trimming shortened V by 2 bases and J by 4 bases, and 13 bases separated the two germline ends. DNA for the CDR3: TGTGCCAGCAGCTTTTGGGACAATGTAGGAAACACCATATATTTT. This sequence encodes CASSFWDNVGNTIYF.

The chain uses TRBV7-9 and TRBJ2-1, with 7 positions matching TRBD1. CDR3 length: 15 residues. The V gene's germline CDR1 is SEHNR and CDR2 FQNEAQ (reference sequence). V lost 4 bases and J lost 13; bases outside the gene matches: 16. CDR3 sequence (DNA): TGTGCCAGCAGCTCGCCGGGACAGTCTCGCTACGGACAGTTCTTC. It translates to CASSSPGQSRYGQFF.

As for this clone: The identical CDR3 is also encoded by other nucleotide sequences in the sample. The genes are TRBV28 and TRBJ1-1, with a possible D match to TRBD1 (5 bases). This CDR3 comprises 12 residues. CDR1 is MDHEN, CDR2 SYDVKM, per germline. V was pared by 4 bases and J by 4 bases, with 7 bases between. As DNA, the CDR3 is TGTGCCAGCAGTTGGGGGGGCACTGAAGCTTTCTTT. Amino acids: CASSWGGTEAFF.

This clone came up once. The chain recombines TRBV11-2 with TRBJ2-1; D possibly corresponds to TRBD2 (6 bases). The V gene lost 1 base and the J gene lost 3 bases, with 19 bases spanning the gap. In germline, CDR1 is SGHAT, CDR2 FQNNGV. The CDR3 runs to 18 residues. DNA for the CDR3: TGTGCCAGCAGCTTAGCACCTTGGGGCCTAGCGTTCTACAATGAGCAGTTCTTC. Amino acids: CASSLAPWGLAFYNEQFF.

The rearrangement joins TRBV9 to TRBJ2-4, with D perhaps TRBD2 (5 bases). The V gene's germline CDR1 is SGDLS and CDR2 YYNGEE. Trimming removed 0 bases at V and 10 bases at J, with 14 bases between. The CDR3 is 14 amino acids. For the CDR3, the DNA is TGTGCCAGCAGCGTAGGGGCGGGCAGTCCGATTCAGTACTTC. Protein product: CASSVGAGSPIQYF.

This clone came up once. The chain uses TRBV28 and TRBJ2-5; TRBD2 agrees at 12 bases. The germline V gene has CDR1 MDHEN and CDR2 SYDVKM. The ends lost 4 bases at V and 2 bases at J; junction bases unmatched: 2. The CDR3 is 15 amino acids. The CDR3 DNA sequence: TGTGCCAGCAGTTACGGACTAGCGGGACAAGAGACCCAGTACTTC. Translated: CASSYGLAGQETQYF.

On this clone itself: The same CDR3 arises from other DNA sequences in this sample as well. The chain links TRBV11-3 to TRBJ2-1; D remains ambiguous. CDR1 and CDR2 from the germline V gene are SGHNT and YENEEA. V lost 1 base and J lost 6, with 7 bases in between. CDR3 size: 13 residues. The CDR3 DNA reads as TGTGCCAGCAGCTTAGCGGTCGGCAATGAGCAGTTCTTC. This codes for CASSLAVGNEQFF.

This clone appeared a single time. This chain links TRBV7-9 with TRBJ1-4; 11 nucleotides align to TRBD1. Looked up from germline, CDR1 is SEHNR and CDR2 is FQNEAQ (reference sequence). CDR3 length: 17 amino acids. With V trimmed by 5 bases and J by 0 bases, 5 bases remained unmatched. CDR3 DNA: TGTGCCAGCAGCCTACGGGACAGGGGGGCAACTAATGAAAAACTGTTTTTT. Translation: CASSLRDRGATNEKLFF.

This sequence joins TRBV6-5 and TRBJ2-2, with D perhaps matching TRBD1 (5 bases). The CDR3 contains 15 residues. Germline V gene sequence: CDR1 MNHEY, CDR2 SVGAGI. V gave up 4 bases and J gave up 3 bases, with 12 bases separating them. CDR3 region: CASSSPQGDTGELFF. In DNA form, the CDR3 reads TGTGCCAGCAGTTCCCCCCAGGGCGACACCGGGGAGCTGTTTTTT.

J is TRBJ1-4 and V is TRBV27; TRBD1 is a possible D gene (6 bases). V lost 6 bases and J 4 bases, leaving 9 bases between the germline ends. Per germline, CDR1 MNHEY and CDR2 SMNVEV (reference sequence). The CDR3 spans 13 residues. CDR3 residues: CASRRGGNEKLFF. In DNA form, the CDR3 reads TGTGCCAGCAGGAGGGGGGGTAATGAAAAACTGTTTTTT.

This clone was detected only once. V and J are TRBV5-1 and TRBJ2-3; 8 bases fit TRBD1. Germline V CDR1 and CDR2: SGHRS, YFSETQ. CDR3 length equals 18 residues. V trimming: 4 bases; J trimming: 1 base; junction bases outside the gene matches: 14. Here the CDR3 reads CASSVRTGPHQGTDTQYF. The CDR3 DNA reads as TGCGCCAGCAGCGTTCGGACAGGGCCTCATCAGGGCACAGATACGCAGTATTTT.

The chain carries TRBV14 and TRBJ2-7; D call uncertain. The V and J ends lost 1 base and 7 bases respectively, with 14 bases between them. In germline, CDR1 is SGHDN, CDR2 FVKESK. The CDR3 has 14 residues. The CDR3 protein is CASSQAPGFGEQYF. The CDR3 DNA follows: TGTGCCAGCAGCCAAGCTCCTGGGTTTGGGGAGCAGTACTTC.

V usage is TRBV27 and J usage is TRBJ2-7; TRBD2 might be the D (6 bases). Germline V gene lookup returns CDR1 MNHEY and CDR2 SMNVEV (reference sequence). The V end lost 3 bases, the J end lost 2 bases, and 11 bases lay between the germline ends. This CDR3 contains 14 residues. CDR3 amino acids: CASSFNGSPYEQYF. CDR3 sequence (DNA): TGTGCCAGCAGTTTTAACGGGAGCCCCTACGAGCAGTACTTC.

The chain employs TRBV30 and TRBJ1-2; a possible D gene is TRBD1 (5 bases). The CDR3 is made up of 16 amino acids. The germline V and J ends were trimmed by 5 bases and 8 bases, with 27 bases remaining between them. Germline V gene sequence: CDR1 GTSNPN, CDR2 SVGIG (reference sequence). CDR3 bases: TGTGCCTGGGAGGGACCTGGGACGATTCGGAACTGGGGCTACACCTTC. Its translation: CAWEGPGTIRNWGYTF. Full variable domain (outside the CDR3, taken from reference TRBV30 and TRBJ1-2): SQTIHQWPATLVQPVGSPLSLECTVEGTSNPNLYWYRQAAGRGLQLLFYSVGIGQISSEVPQNLSASRPQDRQFILSSKKLLLSDSGFYLCAWEGPGTIRNWGYTFGSGTRLTVV.

This clone was seen only a few times. The chain links TRBV28 to TRBJ1-1, with D possibly being TRBD1 (5 bases). Germline V gene data show CDR1 as MDHEN and CDR2 as SYDVKM. V was shortened by 1 base and J by 1 base, with 10 bases between the two germline ends. The CDR3 is 15 amino acids. The CDR3 DNA follows: TGTGCCAGCAGTTTATCGTCAGGGTGGAACACTGAAGCTTTCTTT. It encodes CASSLSSGWNTEAFF.

The chain has TRBV11-2 and TRBJ1-1; D is unresolved. Germline V gives CDR1 SGHAT, CDR2 FQNNGV. V was pared by 9 bases and J by 1 base, with 9 bases between. CDR3 size: 12 residues. CDR3 sequence (DNA): TGTGCCAGTGCTAGGACGAACACTGAAGCTTTCTTT. Protein sequence: CASARTNTEAFF.

As regards this clone: The sample holds other DNA sequences that translate to the same CDR3. The rearrangement uses TRBV7-9 and TRBJ2-7, with no clear D. Germline CDR1 and CDR2: SEHNR and FQNEAQ (reference sequence). CDR3 size: 13 residues. V lost 1 base and J 2 bases, leaving 6 bases between the germline ends. CDR3 in amino acids: CASSLGRAYEQYF. DNA of the CDR3: TGTGCCAGCAGCTTAGGTAGAGCCTACGAGCAGTACTTC.